Below, 27 T cell receptor beta chains from the same sample are listed, as sequenced in a study of T cell responses to AZD1222 COVID-19 vaccine. This table comes from immunoSEQ multiplex PCR, and its TCRdb copy is limited to in-frame clones, with some not included. The sample consists of around 110,000 clones, roughly 87% of them appearing once. This material consisted of peripheral blood, taken on day 0 of AZD1222 vaccination. All receptors derive from an adult in good health.

The chain recombines TRBV28 with TRBJ1-5; 8 nucleotides match TRBD1. The germline V gene encodes CDR1 MDHEN and CDR2 SYDVKM. After removal of 5 bases from V and 9 bases from J, the junction contained 12 bases not matched to a gene. The CDR3 covers 15 residues. This CDR3 is CASSPGTGPAGPQHF. In DNA form, the CDR3 reads TGTGCCAGCAGTCCCGGGACAGGACCGGCGGGGCCCCAGCATTTT.

The chain is built from TRBV2 and TRBJ1-1; a possible D gene is TRBD1 (6 bases). This CDR3 contains 16 residues. Germline CDR1 and CDR2: SNHLY and FYNNEI. V shed 5 bases and J shed 3 bases, with 19 bases lying between them. The CDR3 DNA reads TGTGCCAGCAGTTCGGGTTTGGGGGGGCCGGACACTGAAGCTTTCTTT. It translates to CASSSGLGGPDTEAFF.

The chain joins TRBV27 to TRBJ2-7, with 9 bases identical to TRBD1. The CDR3 sequence is 15 residues long. Trimming took 2 bases from V and 5 from J; bases not matched to a gene: 7. CDR1 and CDR2 (germline): MNHEY, SMNVEV (reference sequence). The CDR3 loop is CASSLGPQGANEQYF. As DNA, the CDR3 is TGTGCCAGCAGTTTAGGCCCACAGGGGGCGAACGAGCAGTACTTC.

The chain carries TRBV9 and TRBJ2-7; 7 positions agree with TRBD1. The germline V gene has CDR1 SGDLS and CDR2 YYNGEE. CDR3 size: 14 residues. Germline trimming cut 3 bases from V and 6 bases from J; bases unmatched to any gene: 9. The CDR3, as DNA: TGTGCCAGCAGCGCCGGGACAGACAGCCTCGAGCAGTACTTC. Its protein is CASSAGTDSLEQYF.

J is TRBJ2-7 and V is TRBV28; D is undetermined. The V gene lost 6 bases and the J gene lost 1 base, with 4 bases spanning the gap. The germline V gene has CDR1 MDHEN and CDR2 SYDVKM. The CDR3 has 11 amino acids. The CDR3 nucleotides read TGTGCCAGCAGCACGTCCTACGAGCAGTACTTC. It codes for CASSTSYEQYF.

The rearrangement links TRBV29-1 to TRBJ2-1; D unclear. Germline V gives CDR1 SQVTM, CDR2 ANQGSEA. V lost 6 bases and J lost 4, with 7 bases in between. The CDR3 is made up of 11 amino acids. The CDR3 is CSVKTYNEQFF. CDR3 bases: TGCAGCGTCAAGACATACAATGAGCAGTTCTTC.

The CDR3 coding sequence is TGTGCCAGCAGATCAGCGGGGTTCACCGGGGAGCTGTTTTTT. The encoded protein is CASRSAGFTGELFF. This rearrangement joins TRBV7-3 to TRBJ2-2; 7 bases map to TRBD2. With V trimmed by 6 bases and J by 4 bases, 5 bases remained unmatched. Germline V gives CDR1 SGHTA, CDR2 FQGTGA. The CDR3 sequence is 14 residues long.

This clone was counted a single time. The gene calls are TRBV28 and TRBJ2-7; 8 bases agree with TRBD2. This CDR3 has 15 residues. Losses at the gene ends were 4 bases for V and 7 bases for J; bases not matched to a gene: 12. Germline assignment: CDR1 MDHEN and CDR2 SYDVKM. The CDR3: CASSSQGSGIVEQYF. The CDR3 coding sequence is TGTGCCAGCAGTTCCCAGGGTAGCGGGATAGTAGAGCAGTACTTC.

J is TRBJ2-7 and V is TRBV2; the match to TRBD1 covers 11 bases. J gave up 2 bases and V 9 bases, and 9 bases lay outside the gene matches. This CDR3 has 15 amino acids. Germline values: CDR1 SNHLY, CDR2 FYNNEI. CDR3 amino acids: CASTDPGQGAYEQYF. The CDR3 DNA sequence: TGTGCCAGTACTGATCCGGGACAGGGGGCCTACGAGCAGTACTTC.

This sequence joins TRBV27 and TRBJ2-7, with 15 bases fitting TRBD2. The CDR3 contains 16 residues. Germline loops: CDR1 MNHEY, CDR2 SMNVEV (reference sequence). V was pared by 6 bases and J by 1 base, with 4 bases of the junction left unmatched. The chain's CDR3 is CASSGLAGGPSYEQYF. The CDR3 DNA follows: TGTGCCAGCAGCGGACTAGCGGGAGGGCCGTCCTACGAGCAGTACTTC.

CDR3 amino acids: CASSESGREYEQFF. The CDR3 DNA reads TGTGCCAGCAGTGAAAGTGGGAGAGAGTATGAGCAGTTCTTC. This chain links TRBV25-1 with TRBJ2-1, with D possibly being TRBD2 (5 bases). From germline, CDR1 is MGHDK and CDR2 SYGVNS. The CDR3 is 14 residues long. V was trimmed by 2 bases and J by 8 bases, leaving 13 bases between them.

Written as DNA, the CDR3 is TGTGCCAGCGTTCGCAGGGTTCTGGGTGGCTACACCTTC. Its protein is CASVRRVLGGYTF. V and J are TRBV12-3 or TRBV12-4 and TRBJ1-2; perhaps TRBD1 as D (5 bases). The CDR3 is 13 residues long. The V end was cut by 8 bases, the J end by 7 bases, with 17 bases between.

The rearrangement links TRBV6-4 to TRBJ2-2; 9 bases line up with TRBD1. Germline V gene data show CDR1 as MRHNA and CDR2 as SNTAGT. The CDR3 length is 17 residues. V trimming: 6 bases; J trimming: 3 bases; junction bases outside the gene matches: 11. DNA of the CDR3: TGTGCCAGCAGCCCTCTTATAAACAGGGGGCACACCGGGGAGCTGTTTTTT. Residues: CASSPLINRGHTGELFF.

V and J are TRBV5-1 and TRBJ2-1; D tentatively fits TRBD1 or TRBD2 (5 bases each). Germline V gene data show CDR1 as SGHRS and CDR2 as YFSETQ. This CDR3 has 13 residues. The V and J ends lost 8 bases and 8 bases respectively, with 17 bases between them. This CDR3 reads CASGQGVEYEQFF. As DNA, the CDR3 is TGCGCCAGTGGGCAGGGAGTTGAGTATGAGCAGTTCTTC.

Comments on this clone: Additional DNA sequences in this sample encode the identical CDR3. V usage is TRBV4-2 and J usage is TRBJ1-2; perhaps TRBD1 as D (6 bases). The CDR3 contains 13 residues. Germline-derived CDR1 and CDR2 are LGHNA and YNFKEQ. V was pared by 1 base and J by 5 bases, with 8 bases between. CDR3 nucleotides: TGTGCCAGCAGCCAAGGGACAGTATATGGCTACACCTTC. Protein sequence: CASSQGTVYGYTF.

The V and J genes are TRBV4-1 and TRBJ1-4; D call uncertain. The CDR3 runs 18 residues. Trimming left V 4 bases short and J 0 bases short, with 18 bases between. Looked up from germline, CDR1 is MGHRA and CDR2 is YSYEKL. The CDR3 protein is CASSPGRPPLATNEKLFF. CDR3 sequence (DNA): TGCGCCAGCAGCCCGGGCCGCCCCCCCCTTGCAACTAATGAAAAACTGTTTTTT.

This chain connects TRBV6-5 to TRBJ1-5; 8 nucleotides agree with TRBD1. J was trimmed by 9 bases and V by 5 bases; bases with no gene match: 9. The CDR3 runs 14 residues. Per the germline V gene, CDR1 is MNHEY and CDR2 is SVGAGI. The CDR3 here is CASSPDRGLRPQHF. CDR3 sequence (DNA): TGTGCCAGCAGTCCCGACAGGGGCCTGAGGCCCCAGCATTTT.

The V and J genes are TRBV30 and TRBJ1-1, with no clear D. Germline CDR1 reads GTSNPN; CDR2 reads SVGIG (reference sequence). The ends were cut back, 0 bases at V and 1 base at J, with 6 bases in the middle. This CDR3 contains 13 residues. Here the CDR3 reads CAWSVSSNTEAFF. CDR3 in DNA: TGTGCCTGGAGTGTGTCCTCGAACACTGAAGCTTTCTTT.

The rearrangement joins TRBV19 to TRBJ2-6; D is uncertain. From germline, CDR1 is LNHDA and CDR2 SQIVND (reference sequence). This CDR3 spans 18 amino acids. Trimming shortened V by 5 bases and J by 0 bases, and 17 bases separated the two germline ends. CDR3 sequence: CASSLRTLLGSGANVLTF. The CDR3 DNA follows: TGTGCCAGTAGTCTCAGGACGCTCTTAGGCTCTGGGGCCAACGTCCTGACTTTC.

The J gene is TRBJ1-1, the V gene TRBV7-9; no clear D gene. Germline loops: CDR1 SEHNR, CDR2 FQNEAQ (reference sequence). Trimming took off 7 bases at V and 2 bases at J, with 8 bases between the two ends. The CDR3 runs to 12 residues. The CDR3 loop reads CASTPDNTEAFF. The DNA of the CDR3 is TGTGCCAGCACCCCGGATAACACTGAAGCTTTCTTT.

This chain links TRBV30 with TRBJ1-4; D is uncertain. The ends were cut back, 3 bases at V and 7 bases at J, with 15 bases in the middle. Germline assignment: CDR1 GTSNPN and CDR2 SVGIG (reference sequence). The CDR3 runs to 14 residues. The CDR3 bases are TGTGCCTGGAGAACAGACGGGCGGGTTGAAAAACTGTTTTTT. Translation gives CAWRTDGRVEKLFF.

The chain is built from TRBV20-1 and TRBJ2-2; 7 nucleotides line up with TRBD2. V was pared by 3 bases and J by 6 bases, with 16 bases of the junction left unmatched. CDR1 is DFQATT, CDR2 SNEGSKA, per germline (reference sequence). The length of the CDR3 is 17 residues. CDR3 sequence (DNA): TGCAGTGCTAGTATCCCGGGACTGGACGCGGGAGCCGGGGAGCTGTTTTTT. This sequence encodes CSASIPGLDAGAGELFF.

The chain couples TRBV9 to TRBJ2-2, with a weak D call TRBD2 (6 bases). With 0 bases removed from V and 5 bases from J, the gap between germline ends came to 11 bases. CDR1 is SGDLS, CDR2 YYNGEE, per germline. The CDR3 is made up of 15 amino acids. In DNA form, the CDR3 reads TGTGCCAGCAGCGTAGCGGGGAGGCGGACCGGGGAGCTGTTTTTT. The encoded protein is CASSVAGRRTGELFF.

The chain employs TRBV4-2 and TRBJ2-7; 7 nucleotides line up with TRBD2. The junction had 11 bases not matched to a gene; V was cut back by 0 bases and J by 3 bases. Germline loops: CDR1 LGHNA, CDR2 YNFKEQ. CDR3 length: 17 amino acids. CDR3 amino acids: CASSQDLGAGDFYEQYF. CDR3 nucleotide sequence: TGTGCCAGCAGCCAAGATCTCGGGGCGGGGGATTTCTACGAGCAGTACTTC.

This chain uses TRBV5-1 with TRBJ1-2; the D is unclear. The CDR3 runs to 15 residues. Germline V gene sequence: CDR1 SGHRS, CDR2 YFSETQ. Deletions cut 0 bases from V and 0 bases from J, with 9 bases between. The CDR3 spells CASSLEVGANYGYTF. CDR3 sequence (DNA): TGCGCCAGCAGCTTGGAGGTAGGAGCTAACTATGGCTACACCTTC.

This clone was observed a single time. The genes are TRBV7-8 and TRBJ1-2; a weak D match, TRBD1 (5 bases). The germline V gene has CDR1 SGHVS and CDR2 FQNEAQ. This CDR3 is built from 15 residues. Deletions cut 9 bases from V and 4 bases from J, with 21 bases between. CDR3: CASSGSMSTSYGYTF. The CDR3 nucleotides read TGTGCCAGTTCAGGGTCGATGTCGACCTCCTATGGCTACACCTTC. The variable domain in full, completed from reference TRBV7-8 and TRBJ1-2, reads GAGVSQSPRYKVAKRGQDVALRCDPISGHVSLFWYQQALGQGPEFLTYFQNEAQLDKSGLPSDRFFAERPEGSVSTLKIQRTQQEDSAVYLCASSGSMSTSYGYTFGSGTRLTVV.

This sequence joins TRBV15 and TRBJ1-5; tentatively, D is TRBD1 (6 bases). Trimming removed 0 bases at V and 7 bases at J, with 10 bases between. The CDR3 loop spans 14 amino acids. CDR1 and CDR2 (germline): LNHNV, YYDKDF (reference sequence). The CDR3 region has the DNA TGTGCCACCAGCAGAGATAGCAGGGGCCAGCCCCAGCATTTT. It is translated as CATSRDSRGQPQHF.